This is a list of T cell receptor beta chains from one sample in a study of cytomegalovirus exposure and HLA in healthy donors. Repertoires were generated with immunoSEQ multiplex PCR, while TCRdb's copy carries only in-frame clones and drops some. The table lists 150,000 to 200,000 clones, about 80% of them singletons. Sequencing was performed on PBMCs. These receptors all stem from a man in his late teens or twenties in good health and CMV-seropositive. Both conserved end residues are part of each CDR3. Fields, in order: CDR3 length, D gene, clone size, J gene, V gene, CDR3 DNA, CDR3 protein. D genes are given only for firm matches. Size is stated for part of the rows, as once, few or many counts, or as a class when the clone is expanded.

17,NA,NA,TRBJ1-4,TRBV19,TGTGCCAGTAGTATGGACCCCGGGGGGGACATTGCTGAAAAACTGTTTTTT,CASSMDPGGDIAEKLFF
13,NA,NA,TRBJ1-1,TRBV5-1,TGCGCCAGCAGCTCACAACCAAACACTGAAGCTTTCTTT,CASSSQPNTEAFF
14,NA,NA,TRBJ1-3,TRBV6-1,TGTGCCAGCAGCCAGGGGTTATCAGGAAACACCATATATTTT,CASSQGLSGNTIYF
14,NA,NA,TRBJ2-1,TRBV6-6,TGTGCCAGCAGTTACCGGGCAGGAGGCAATGAGCAGTTCTTC,CASSYRAGGNEQFF
14,NA,NA,TRBJ2-7,TRBV5-1,TGCGCCAGCAGCTTGGCAGGAGGGTCCTACGAGCAGTACTTC,CASSLAGGSYEQYF
13,TRBD2,NA,TRBJ2-1,TRBV5-1,TGCGCCAGCGGGCTAGCGGGAGGCAATGAGCAGTTCTTC,CASGLAGGNEQFF
12,NA,NA,TRBJ1-2,TRBV5-4,TGTGCCAGCAGCCAGGACTTTTATGGCTACACCTTC,CASSQDFYGYTF
12,TRBD1,NA,TRBJ2-7,TRBV2,TGTGCCAGCAGGGACAGGGGGCACGAGCAGTACTTC,CASRDRGHEQYF
15,TRBD1,NA,TRBJ1-1,TRBV6-6,TGTGCCAGCAGTTCCGACAGGGCCACTGACACTGAAGCTTTCTTT,CASSSDRATDTEAFF
14,NA,NA,TRBJ1-1,TRBV4-1,TGCGCCAGCAGCCAAGCGCCATCGAGGCCCGAAGCTTTCTTT,CASSQAPSRPEAFF
16,NA,NA,TRBJ2-2,TRBV27,TGTGCCAGCAGTTTCCGCGGGACGCCGAGGGTCGGGGAGCTGTTTTTT,CASSFRGTPRVGELFF
13,TRBD1,NA,TRBJ2-7,TRBV9,TGTGCCAGCAGCGGAGAGGGTAACAGGGGGCAGTACTTC,CASSGEGNRGQYF
13,NA,few,TRBJ1-2,TRBV7-9,TGTGCCAGCAGCTTAATCGGGGCGGGGGGCTACACCTTC,CASSLIGAGGYTF
14,NA,NA,TRBJ2-1,TRBV11-1,TGTGCCAGCAGCGGGTGGGACTCTTACAATGAGCAGTTCTTC,CASSGWDSYNEQFF
16,TRBD2,NA,TRBJ2-7,TRBV7-2,TGTGCCAGCAGCCTACGGACTAGCGGGTATACCTACGAGCAGTACTTC,CASSLRTSGYTYEQYF
14,TRBD1,NA,TRBJ2-7,TRBV18,TGTGCCAGCTCACCGACAGGGACGAACTACGAGCAGTACTTC,CASSPTGTNYEQYF
14,TRBD1,once,TRBJ2-1,TRBV6-6,TGTGCCAGCAGTGCAGCCGGGACAGGGATGGATCAGTTCTTC,CASSAAGTGMDQFF
13,NA,NA,TRBJ1-1,TRBV29-1,TGCAGCGCCCCGACAGATTTGGGCACTGAAGCTTTCTTT,CSAPTDLGTEAFF
11,NA,once,TRBJ2-7,TRBV10-3,TGTGCCTCCCAGGGTACCTACGAGCAGTACTTC,CASQGTYEQYF
13,NA,NA,TRBJ2-4,TRBV7-6,TGTGCCAGCAGCTTAGCCGGGTCCAACATTCAGTACTTC,CASSLAGSNIQYF
14,NA,NA,TRBJ2-7,TRBV6-5,TGTGCCAGCAGTGAACTCTTCGGAGGTTCCGAGCAGTACTTC,CASSELFGGSEQYF
15,NA,NA,TRBJ2-1,TRBV5-6,TGTGCCAGCAGCTTGCAAAACCAACAACACAATGAGCAGTTCTTC,CASSLQNQQHNEQFF
13,TRBD1,once,TRBJ2-7,TRBV10-3,TGTGCCATCAGAGCCAGGGGGCGGGACGAGCAGTACTTC,CAIRARGRDEQYF
13,NA,NA,TRBJ2-7,TRBV23-1,TGCGCCAGGAAACGACAGACCTCCTACGAGCAGTACTTC,CARKRQTSYEQYF